This T cell receptor beta chain derives from a study of T-cell memory formation after mild COVID-19. General study findings and limits: CD8+ contracting clones occupied EMRA, while CD4+ ones occupied mainly CM and EM. Pre-infection memory carried some responding clones, suggesting that cross-reactive memory joined.

5'RACE with constant-segment primers yielded barcoded, UMI-tagged TCR alpha and TCR beta cDNA libraries. TCRdb re-called the 5' RACE reads with MiXCR, one entry per CDR3 protein. The sample has hundreds of thousands of distinct CDR3 sequences; 20% are singletons. The germline gives CDR1 WNHNN, CDR2 SYGVQD (reference sequence). The CDR3 totals 15 residues, both ends included. This clonotype was seen a few times. What it recognizes is unknown. Because the CDR3's place on the DNA is in doubt, the DNA is left out and the CDR3 is given as listed by TCRdb. This chain links TRBV10-1 with TRBJ2-2. The sequence was obtained from an adult woman who had mild COVID-19 (a few samples of this study predate the infection). Cell type and time point are not known. Source material: PBMCs or a T cell subset sorted from them (not recorded which). The CDR3 region is CASSERREHRGAVFF.